This T cell receptor (beta chain) was identified during a study of blood T cells in healthy people across ages. Only one count was recorded for this clonotype. A much bigger clone sits one base away, suggesting this may be a read error. The authors ran a second PCR of 7 to 11 cycles using a sample-barcoded 5' primer and a J-beta primer mix. TCRdb redid the calling of the 5' RACE reads with MiXCR, one entry per CDR3 protein. The sample consists of some 1.7 million distinct CDR3 sequences, 28% of them appearing once. Germline CDR1 SGDLS, CDR2 YYNGEE. The CDR3 spans 14 residues. V lost 0 bases to trimming and J lost 13 bases; unmatched junction nucleotides: 9.

The chain links TRBV9 to TRBJ2-4, with 8 bases lining up with TRBD2. The receptor's source is a woman in her twenties or thirties in good health. The source material was blood. CDR3: CASSVVAGHNEQYF. CDR3 DNA: TGTGCCAGCAGCGTAGTAGCGGGGCACAATGAGCAGTACTTC.